This TCR beta chain was retrieved from a study of T cells after yellow fever vaccination. Regarding the study as a whole: FACS-sorted repertoires might harbor abundant contaminating clonotypes from the bulk population. Few clonotypes appeared in both CD4 and CD8 compartments.

As for this clonotype: What it recognizes is unknown.

Universal primer sites and UMIs were introduced during 5'RACE template-switching synthesis of TCR cDNA. A single record per CDR3 protein comes from TCRdb applying MiXCR to the 5' RACE reads. Counted here are under 400,000 distinct CDR3 sequences, around a tenth occurring once; the ten biggest clones make up around 19%. Sequences were derived from PBMCs, sampled on the day of the first yellow fever vaccination. The sequence was obtained from a man aged 18-30 years who received the YFV17D yellow fever vaccine.

The DNA for the CDR3 is TGTGCCAGCAGTACGCCCTCCGGAATGGATACGCAGTATTTT. It specifies CASSTPSGMDTQYF. The V call is TRBV28, the J call TRBJ2-3; no clear D gene. Trimming removed 5 bases from V and 6 bases from J, with 15 bases in between. The CDR3 sequence is 14 residues long. CDR1 and CDR2 from the germline V gene are MDHEN and SYDVKM.